The present T cell receptor (beta chain) was sequenced within a study of control samples from healthy donors and cancer patients. Data came from immunoSEQ multiplex PCR; TCRdb stores just in-frame clones and leaves some out. The sample shows some 170,000 clones, over 95% of them seen only once. This clonotype was sampled from a woman aged 25 to 39 in good health. Source material: blood.

CDR3 nucleotides: TGTGCCAGCCAGCCTCAGATCGAGGACGAGCAGTACTTC. Translating gives CASQPQIEDEQYF. This chain connects TRBV7-9 to TRBJ2-7, with D hard to call. This CDR3 region has 13 residues. Trimming took 8 bases from V and 5 from J, leaving 16 bases between them. The V gene's germline CDR1 is SEHNR and CDR2 FQNEAQ (reference sequence).